The 14 T cell receptor beta chains in this list originate from one sample, sequenced in a study of blood T cell repertoires in COVID-19. Sequenced by immunoSEQ multiplex PCR; TCRdb stores in-frame clones only, minus some. The data show tens of thousands of clones, 65% to 90% seen once. Sequencing used peripheral blood. Source of these receptors: a man aged 65 to 79 with active or convalescent COVID-19.

J is TRBJ2-5 and V is TRBV5-1; tentative D call: TRBD1 (6 bases). CDR1 is SGHRS, CDR2 YFSETQ, per germline. V was cut by 7 bases and J by 6 bases, with 13 bases left in between. This CDR3 spans 12 amino acids. In DNA, the CDR3 is TGCGCCAGCTCCCGGGACATACAGACCCAGTACTTC. It is translated as CASSRDIQTQYF.

The V and J genes are TRBV28 and TRBJ1-2, with 7 bases aligning to TRBD1. V shed 6 bases, J shed 2 bases, and the junction held 18 bases outside the gene matches. The CDR3 spans 18 residues. Germline CDR1 MDHEN, CDR2 SYDVKM. For the CDR3, the DNA is TGTGCCAGCAGCCCCAGGGCGGGACAGAATAGCCCAAACTATGGCTACACCTTC. Its protein is CASSPRAGQNSPNYGYTF.

The chain is built from TRBV6-6 and TRBJ2-3; D is uncertain. CDR1 and CDR2 (germline): MNHNY, SVGAGI (reference sequence). V lost 5 bases, J lost 0 bases, and 15 bases lay in between. This CDR3 spans 16 amino acids. The CDR3 is CASSRSIGPSTDTQYF. The CDR3 nucleotides read TGTGCCAGCAGTCGCAGTATTGGCCCTAGCACAGATACGCAGTATTTT.

The chain links TRBV2 to TRBJ1-2; TRBD1 might be the D (6 bases). Trimming pared 5 bases from V and 6 bases from J, leaving 19 bases between. CDR1 is SNHLY and CDR2 is FYNNEI in the germline V gene. This CDR3 region has 15 residues. The CDR3 here is CASSWGPRQDHGYTF. The CDR3 coding sequence is TGTGCCAGCAGTTGGGGGCCGAGACAGGACCATGGCTACACCTTC.

This clone occurred a few times. The gene calls are TRBV6-5 and TRBJ1-1, with 7 bases identical to TRBD1. The CDR3 spans 15 residues. The germline CDR1 and CDR2 sequences are MNHEY and SVGAGI. Trimming cost V 6 bases and J 3 bases; bases outside gene matches: 10. The CDR3 loop is CASSSQGQLYTEAFF. The CDR3 DNA reads as TGTGCCAGCAGCTCACAGGGACAGTTGTACACTGAAGCTTTCTTT.

V usage is TRBV25-1 and J usage is TRBJ1-2, with 8 positions matching TRBD1. Germline values: CDR1 MGHDK, CDR2 SYGVNS. The trim removed 6 bases at V and 7 bases at J, leaving 7 bases unmatched. The CDR3 is made up of 13 amino acids. CDR3 sequence reads: CASRDRVEFGYTF. In DNA form, the CDR3 reads TGTGCCAGCAGGGACAGGGTAGAGTTTGGCTACACCTTC.

The chain couples TRBV15 to TRBJ1-2, with D perhaps TRBD1 (6 bases). Germline lookup yields CDR1 LNHNV and CDR2 YYDKDF (reference sequence). The V and J ends lost 2 bases and 9 bases respectively, with 19 bases between them. CDR3 length: 15 residues. This chain's CDR3 is CATSRRSTGAISYTF. Written as DNA, the CDR3 is TGTGCCACCAGCAGAAGGTCGACAGGAGCGATTAGCTACACCTTC. The complete variable domain, with remaining parts taken from reference TRBV15 and TRBJ1-2, reads DAMVIQNPRYQVTQFGKPVTLSCSQTLNHNVMYWYQQKSSQAPKLLFHYYDKDFNNEADTPDNFQSRRPNTSFCFLDIRSPGLGDTAMYLCATSRRSTGAISYTFGSGTRLTVV.

The CDR3 reads CASTLQGRGQPQHF. The CDR3 coding sequence is TGTGCCAGCACCCTACAGGGGAGAGGTCAGCCCCAGCATTTT. This sequence joins TRBV2 and TRBJ1-5, with 7 positions matching TRBD1. This CDR3 comprises 14 residues. V lost 7 bases, J lost 6 bases, and 9 bases stayed unmatched. Germline V gives CDR1 SNHLY, CDR2 FYNNEI. Drawing the rest from reference TRBV2 and TRBJ1-5, the complete variable domain is EPEVTQTPSHQVTQMGQEVILRCVPISNHLYFYWYRQILGQKVEFLVSFYNNEISEKSEIFDDQFSVERPDGSNFTLKIRSTKLEDSAMYFCASTLQGRGQPQHFGDGTRLSIL.

The V call is TRBV14, the J call TRBJ2-7; D remains ambiguous. Germline lookup yields CDR1 SGHDN and CDR2 FVKESK. V shed 1 base and J shed 3 bases, with 10 bases lying between them. The CDR3 sequence is 14 residues long. CDR3 in DNA: TGTGCCAGCAGCCAAGTGGGCACCAACTACGAGCAGTACTTC. This codes for CASSQVGTNYEQYF.

The CDR3 loop reads CASSPRGREETQYF. The CDR3, as DNA: TGTGCCAGCAGTCCGCGGGGTCGGGAAGAGACCCAGTACTTC. The chain joins TRBV27 to TRBJ2-5; D may be TRBD2 (6 bases). Germline-derived CDR1 and CDR2 are MNHEY and SMNVEV (reference sequence). V lost 5 bases and J lost 3, with 13 bases in between. The CDR3 spans 14 residues.

J is TRBJ1-2 and V is TRBV11-2; possible D gene TRBD1, 6 bases. The CDR3 is made up of 13 amino acids. The V and J ends lost 3 bases and 8 bases respectively, with 13 bases between them. From germline, CDR1 is SGHAT and CDR2 FQNNGV. For the CDR3, the DNA is TGTGCCAGCAGCTTGGGACACCGATTGGGCTACACCTTC. As protein: CASSLGHRLGYTF.

This chain connects TRBV19 to TRBJ1-5, with TRBD1 matching over 7 bases. Germline V gene data show CDR1 as LNHDA and CDR2 as SQIVND (reference sequence). Trimming at V came to 7 bases and at J to 0 bases, leaving 12 bases not matched to a gene. The CDR3 covers 17 residues. CDR3 in amino acids: CASKVSGTAYSNQPQHF. The CDR3 coding sequence is TGTGCCAGTAAAGTGTCGGGGACAGCTTATAGCAATCAGCCCCAGCATTTT.

This rearrangement joins TRBV30 to TRBJ1-6; possible D gene TRBD1, 5 bases. The V gene lost 3 bases and the J gene lost 11 bases, with 11 bases spanning the gap. This CDR3 has 12 residues. Germline CDR1 GTSNPN, CDR2 SVGIG (reference sequence). The CDR3 reads CAWRGGSAPLHF. CDR3 in DNA: TGTGCCTGGAGGGGGGGGTCGGCACCCCTCCACTTT.

The J gene is TRBJ2-7, the V gene TRBV28; 7 nucleotides align to TRBD1. The CDR3 has 12 amino acids. The ends lost 3 bases at V and 10 bases at J; junction bases unmatched: 6. The germline V gene encodes CDR1 MDHEN and CDR2 SYDVKM. The CDR3 nucleotides are TGTGCCAGCAGTTTGACAGGGAGAAACCAGTACTTC. It codes for CASSLTGRNQYF.